This is a list of T cell receptor beta chains from one sample in a study of neurological immune-mediated disorders. TCRdb fed the 5' RACE reads into MiXCR, producing one record per CDR3 protein. The data contain some 31,000 distinct CDR3 sequences, over 4% of them singletons. What was sequenced was PBMCs. Receptor source: a man aged 18 to 29 in good health. Both conserved end residues are part of each CDR3. A D gene is named only where the DNA matches it firmly. Clone size is given for some rows only: seen once, a few or many times, or a class if the clone is expanded.

>TRBJ1-1|-|TRBV3-1|many
TGTGCCAGCAGCCAAGGAACGGTGAATTCGAACACTGAAGCTTTCTTT
CASSQGTVNSNTEAFF
>TRBJ2-7|TRBD1|TRBV11-1|many
TGTGCCAGCAGCCCGATCCTGGACAGGGCCGAGCAGTACTTC
CASSPILDRAEQYF
>TRBJ1-5|-|TRBV20-1|many
TGCAGTGCGGGAATTGCCGGAACAGGGCTAGATCAGCCCCAGCATTTT
CSAGIAGTGLDQPQHF
>TRBJ2-7|TRBD1|TRBV19|many
TGTGCCAGTACCGACGACAGGGCCGAGCAGTACTTC
CASTDDRAEQYF
>TRBJ2-7|-|TRBV5-1|-
TGCGCCAGCTCCAAGGCCCTGGGTGGCTACGAGCAGTACTTC
CASSKALGGYEQYF
>TRBJ1-6|-|TRBV30|many
TGTGCCTGGAGTCTCCGGAATTCACCCCTCCACTTT
CAWSLRNSPLHF
>TRBJ1-1|TRBD1|TRBV5-1|many
TGCGCCAGCAGCTTGGGACAGGGGGCGAGTGAAGCTTTCTTT
CASSLGQGASEAFF
>TRBJ2-1|-|TRBV20-1|many
TGCAGTGCTAGCCCCCCCCAGGGGCTCGGAGGGGAGCAGTTCTTC
CSASPPQGLGGEQFF
>TRBJ2-5|TRBD1|TRBV7-2|many
TGTGCCAGCAGCTTACAGGGGGATAAAGAGACCCAGTACTTC
CASSLQGDKETQYF
>TRBJ2-3|TRBD2|TRBV5-6|many
TGTGCCAGCAGCTTGAGGGAGACTAGCGGGACGCAGTATTTT
CASSLRETSGTQYF
>TRBJ1-1|-|TRBV6-6|many
TGTACCGCTGGGACTGAAGCTTTCTTT
CTAGTEAFF
>TRBJ1-1|TRBD1|TRBV6-2/TRBV6-3|many
TGTGCCAGCAGGGACAGGGTCGAAGCTTTCTTT
CASRDRVEAFF
>TRBJ1-6|-|TRBV7-2|many
TGTGCCAGCAGCCCTCTAGTGGCCTCCTATAATTCACCCCTCCACTTT
CASSPLVASYNSPLHF